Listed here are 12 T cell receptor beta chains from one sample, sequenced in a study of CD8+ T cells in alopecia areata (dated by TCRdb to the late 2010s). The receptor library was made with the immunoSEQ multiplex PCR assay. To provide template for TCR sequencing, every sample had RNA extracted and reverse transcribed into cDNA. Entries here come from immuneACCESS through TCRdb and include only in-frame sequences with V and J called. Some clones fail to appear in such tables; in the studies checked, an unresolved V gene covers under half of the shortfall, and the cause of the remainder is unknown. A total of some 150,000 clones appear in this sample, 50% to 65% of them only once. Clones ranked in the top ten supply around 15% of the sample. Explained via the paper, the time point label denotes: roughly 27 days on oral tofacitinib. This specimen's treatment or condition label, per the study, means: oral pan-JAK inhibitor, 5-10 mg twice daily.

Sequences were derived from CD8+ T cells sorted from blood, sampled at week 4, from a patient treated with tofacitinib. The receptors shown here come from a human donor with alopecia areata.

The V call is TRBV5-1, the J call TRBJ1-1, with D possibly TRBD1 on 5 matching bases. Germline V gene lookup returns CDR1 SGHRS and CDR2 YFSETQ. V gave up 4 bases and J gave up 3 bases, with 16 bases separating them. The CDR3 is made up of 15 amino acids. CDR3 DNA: TGCGCCAGCAGCCAACTCAGGGAAGGAGACACTGAAGCTTTCTTT. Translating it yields CASSQLREGDTEAFF.

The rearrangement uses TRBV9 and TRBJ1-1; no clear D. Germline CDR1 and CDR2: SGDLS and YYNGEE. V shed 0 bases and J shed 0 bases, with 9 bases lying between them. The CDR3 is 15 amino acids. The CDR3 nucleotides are TGTGCCAGCAGCGTAGAAACGGGAATGAACACTGAAGCTTTCTTT. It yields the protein CASSVETGMNTEAFF. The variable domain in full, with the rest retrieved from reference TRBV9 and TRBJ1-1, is DSGVTQTPKHLITATGQRVTLRCSPRSGDLSVYWYQQSLDQGLQFLIQYYNGEERAKGNILERFSAQQFPDLHSELNLSSLELGDSALYFCASSVETGMNTEAFFGQGTRLTVV.

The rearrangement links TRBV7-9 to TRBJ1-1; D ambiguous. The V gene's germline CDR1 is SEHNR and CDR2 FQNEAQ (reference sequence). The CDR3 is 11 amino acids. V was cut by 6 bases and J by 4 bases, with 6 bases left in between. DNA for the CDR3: TGTGCCAGCAGAAGACCCACTGAAGCTTTCTTT. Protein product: CASRRPTEAFF.

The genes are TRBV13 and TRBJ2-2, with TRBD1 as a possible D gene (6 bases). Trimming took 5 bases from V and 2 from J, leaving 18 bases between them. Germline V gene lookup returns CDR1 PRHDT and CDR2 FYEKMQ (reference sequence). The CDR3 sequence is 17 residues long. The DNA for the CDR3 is TGTGCCAGCAGCCCGGAGGACGGGACATCAAACACCGGGGAGCTGTTTTTT. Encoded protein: CASSPEDGTSNTGELFF.

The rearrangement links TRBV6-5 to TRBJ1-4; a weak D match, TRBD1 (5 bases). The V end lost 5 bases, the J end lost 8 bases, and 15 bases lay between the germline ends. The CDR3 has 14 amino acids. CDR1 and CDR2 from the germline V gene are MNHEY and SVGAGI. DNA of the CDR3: TGTGCCAGCAGTGCGAGGGGCGCAGGGGAAAAACTGTTTTTT. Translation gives CASSARGAGEKLFF.

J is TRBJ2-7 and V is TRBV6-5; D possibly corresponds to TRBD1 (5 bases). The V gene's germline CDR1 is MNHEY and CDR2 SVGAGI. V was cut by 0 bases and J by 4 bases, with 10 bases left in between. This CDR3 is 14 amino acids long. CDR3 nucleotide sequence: TGTGCCAGCAGTTACTCATCCAGGGCGTACGAGCAGTACTTC. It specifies CASSYSSRAYEQYF.

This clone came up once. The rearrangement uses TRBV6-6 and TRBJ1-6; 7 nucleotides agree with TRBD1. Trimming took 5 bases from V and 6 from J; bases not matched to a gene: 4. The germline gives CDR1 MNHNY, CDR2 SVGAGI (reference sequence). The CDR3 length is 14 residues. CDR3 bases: TGTGCCAGCAGTCGACAGGGAAGTAATTCACCCCTCCACTTT. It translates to CASSRQGSNSPLHF.

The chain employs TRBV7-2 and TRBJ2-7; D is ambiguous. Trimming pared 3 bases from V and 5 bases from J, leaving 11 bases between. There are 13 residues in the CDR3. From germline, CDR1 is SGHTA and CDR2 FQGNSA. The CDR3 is CASSLTFPDEQYF. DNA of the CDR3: TGTGCCAGCAGCTTGACTTTCCCTGACGAGCAGTACTTC.

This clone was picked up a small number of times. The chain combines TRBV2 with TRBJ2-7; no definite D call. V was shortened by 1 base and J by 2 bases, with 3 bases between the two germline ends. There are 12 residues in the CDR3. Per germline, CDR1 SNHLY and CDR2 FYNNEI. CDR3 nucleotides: TGTGCCAGCAGTGAAGACACCTACGAGCAGTACTTC. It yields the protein CASSEDTYEQYF.

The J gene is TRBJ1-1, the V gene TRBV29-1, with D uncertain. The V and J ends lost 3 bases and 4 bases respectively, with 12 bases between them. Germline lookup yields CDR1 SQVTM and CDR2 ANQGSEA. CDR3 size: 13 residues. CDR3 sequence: CSVEKHTVTEAFF. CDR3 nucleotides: TGCAGCGTTGAGAAACACACCGTCACTGAAGCTTTCTTT.

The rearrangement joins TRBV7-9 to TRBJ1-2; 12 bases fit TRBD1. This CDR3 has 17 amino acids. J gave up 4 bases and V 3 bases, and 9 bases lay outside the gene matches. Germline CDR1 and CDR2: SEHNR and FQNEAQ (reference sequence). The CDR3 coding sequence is TGTGCCAGCAGCTTCTTCCGGGACAGGGGGCAAGGCTATGGCTACACCTTC. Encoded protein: CASSFFRDRGQGYGYTF.

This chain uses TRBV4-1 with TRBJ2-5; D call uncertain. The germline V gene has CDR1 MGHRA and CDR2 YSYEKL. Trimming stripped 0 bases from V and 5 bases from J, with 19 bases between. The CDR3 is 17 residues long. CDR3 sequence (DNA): TGCGCCAGCAGCCAAGATAGGGCAAGTACCCAAGGGGAGACCCAGTACTTC. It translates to CASSQDRASTQGETQYF.